This T cell receptor beta chain was observed in a study of identical twins. The CDR3 sequence is 13 residues long. Per germline, CDR1 SQVTM and CDR2 ANQGSEA. V was clipped by 7 bases and J by 6 bases, with 16 bases between them. TCRdb fed the 5' RACE reads into MiXCR, producing one record per CDR3 protein. The data show some 1,700,000 distinct CDR3 sequences, with around a third seen just once and 0.27% held by the top ten. The TCR comes from a newborn girl in good health. The rearrangement links TRBV29-1 to TRBJ2-1; maybe TRBD2 (5 bases). Sequenced input: cord blood. The CDR3 protein is CSARTGVTNEQFF. The CDR3 DNA is TGCAGCGCCCGGACTGGGGTCACCAATGAGCAGTTCTTC.